This T cell receptor (beta chain) was captured in a study of tumor-infiltrating lymphocytes in primary liver carcinoma. Study at large: Subjects consisted of male and female patients aged 30 to 69 years.

Germline values: CDR1 SGHTA, CDR2 FQGTGA. V was clipped by 5 bases and J by 1 base, with 8 bases between them. The CDR3 loop spans 14 amino acids. This clonotype has ten or more counts. The antigen remains undetermined. Findings and caveats of the study: No more than about 8-24% of top clones could be seen in all five tumor regions. Tumor region pairs showed greater overlap than either tumor-adjacent or tumor-blood pairs did.

Taking about 18-32 mg of unsorted bulk tissue, the authors co-extracted RNA and DNA. Every tumor sample had over 85% viable tumor cells. TCR beta cDNA came from about 470 ng total RNA, primed with a constant-region primer. Researchers made the TCR beta libraries by running three nested multiplex PCR rounds with slightly modified ARM-PCR. In the first two PCR rounds, TRBV1-TRBV30 forward primers were paired with a C-beta reverse primer, and each round lasted around 10 cycles. TCRdb recomputed calls from the multiplex PCR reads with MiXCR, one row per CDR3 protein. The data show more than 95,000 distinct CDR3 sequences, with around 83% seen just once and approximately 21% held by the top ten.

The source is a man aged 35 to 55 with primary liver carcinoma and hepatitis B virus infection. The rearrangement joins TRBV7-3 to TRBJ2-2; no reliable D call. Sequencing used liver tumor tissue from sampling region 3. The sample's subset: tumor region T3, left-lateral pole. The CDR3 loop is CASSPPGNTGELFF. The CDR3 DNA follows: TGTGCCAGCAGCCCGCCAGGGAACACCGGGGAGCTGTTTTTT.